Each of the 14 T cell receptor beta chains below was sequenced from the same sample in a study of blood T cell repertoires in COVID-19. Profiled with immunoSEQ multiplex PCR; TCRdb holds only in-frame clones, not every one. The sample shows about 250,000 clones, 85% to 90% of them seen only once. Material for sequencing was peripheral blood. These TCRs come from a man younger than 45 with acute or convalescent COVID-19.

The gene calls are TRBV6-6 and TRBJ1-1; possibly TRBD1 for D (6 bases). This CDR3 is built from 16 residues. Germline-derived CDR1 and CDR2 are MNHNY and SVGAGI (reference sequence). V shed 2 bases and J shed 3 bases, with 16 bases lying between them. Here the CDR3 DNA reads TGTGCCAGCAGTTACCCAAAAACAAACAGGGACACTGAAGCTTTCTTT. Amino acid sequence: CASSYPKTNRDTEAFF.

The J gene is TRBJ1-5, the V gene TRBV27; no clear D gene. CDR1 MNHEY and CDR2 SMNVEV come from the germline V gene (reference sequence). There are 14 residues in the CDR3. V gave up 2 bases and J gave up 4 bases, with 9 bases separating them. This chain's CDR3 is CASSLMSGNQPQHF. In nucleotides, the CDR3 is TGTGCCAGCAGTTTAATGTCGGGAAATCAGCCCCAGCATTTT.

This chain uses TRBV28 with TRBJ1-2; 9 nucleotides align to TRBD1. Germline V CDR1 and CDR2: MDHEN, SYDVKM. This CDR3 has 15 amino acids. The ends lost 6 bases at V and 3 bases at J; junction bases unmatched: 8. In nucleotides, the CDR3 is TGTGCCAGCAGCTCTCTAAACAGGGGGCACTATGGCTACACCTTC. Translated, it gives CASSSLNRGHYGYTF.

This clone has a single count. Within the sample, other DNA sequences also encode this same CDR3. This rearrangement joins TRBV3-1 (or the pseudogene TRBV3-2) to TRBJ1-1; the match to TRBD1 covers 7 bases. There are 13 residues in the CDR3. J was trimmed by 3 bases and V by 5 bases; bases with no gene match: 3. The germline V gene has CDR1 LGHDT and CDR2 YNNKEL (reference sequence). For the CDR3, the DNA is TGTGCCAGCAGCTTGCAGGGGGACACTGAAGCTTTCTTT. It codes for CASSLQGDTEAFF.

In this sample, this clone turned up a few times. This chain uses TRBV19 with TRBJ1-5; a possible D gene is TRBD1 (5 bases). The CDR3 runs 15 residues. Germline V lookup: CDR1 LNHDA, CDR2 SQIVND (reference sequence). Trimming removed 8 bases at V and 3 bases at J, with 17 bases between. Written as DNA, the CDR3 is TGTGCCAGTCACACCGGCAGGGCGGCCAATCAGCCCCAGCATTTT. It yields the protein CASHTGRAANQPQHF.

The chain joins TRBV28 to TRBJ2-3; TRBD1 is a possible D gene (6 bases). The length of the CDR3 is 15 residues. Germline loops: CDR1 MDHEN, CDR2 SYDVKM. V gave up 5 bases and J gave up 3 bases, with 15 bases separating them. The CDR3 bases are TGTGCCAGCAGTCTGCCCAACAGGGAAACAGATACGCAGTATTTT. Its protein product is CASSLPNRETDTQYF.

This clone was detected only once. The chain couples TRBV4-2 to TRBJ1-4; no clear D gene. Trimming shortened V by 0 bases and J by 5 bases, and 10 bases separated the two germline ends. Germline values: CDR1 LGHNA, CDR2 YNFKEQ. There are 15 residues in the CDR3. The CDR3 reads CASSQDTVLNEKLFF. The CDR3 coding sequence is TGTGCCAGCAGCCAAGATACCGTACTAAATGAAAAACTGTTTTTT.

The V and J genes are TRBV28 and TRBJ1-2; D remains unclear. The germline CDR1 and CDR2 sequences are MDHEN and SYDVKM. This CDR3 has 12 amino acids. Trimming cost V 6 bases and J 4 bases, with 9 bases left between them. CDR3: CASRPELYGYTF. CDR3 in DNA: TGTGCCAGCAGGCCTGAACTCTATGGCTACACCTTC.

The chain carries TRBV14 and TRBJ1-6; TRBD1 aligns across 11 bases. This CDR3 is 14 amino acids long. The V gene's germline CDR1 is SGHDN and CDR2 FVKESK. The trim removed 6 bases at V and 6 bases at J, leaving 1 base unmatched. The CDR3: CASRDRGLNSPLHF. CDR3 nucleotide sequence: TGTGCCAGCAGGGACAGGGGGCTTAATTCACCCCTCCACTTT.

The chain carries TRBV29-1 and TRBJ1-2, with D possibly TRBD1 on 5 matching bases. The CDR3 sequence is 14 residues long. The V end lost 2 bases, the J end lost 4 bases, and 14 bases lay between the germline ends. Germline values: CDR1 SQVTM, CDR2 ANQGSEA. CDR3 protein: CSVEPAGKIYGYTF. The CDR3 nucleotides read TGCAGCGTTGAACCGGCAGGGAAAATCTATGGCTACACCTTC.

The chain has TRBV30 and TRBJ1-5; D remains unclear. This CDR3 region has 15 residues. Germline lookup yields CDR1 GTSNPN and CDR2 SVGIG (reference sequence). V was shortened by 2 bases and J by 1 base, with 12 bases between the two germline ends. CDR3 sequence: CAWSSFRGSNQPQHF. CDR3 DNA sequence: TGTGCCTGGAGTTCCTTCAGAGGCAGCAATCAGCCCCAGCATTTT.

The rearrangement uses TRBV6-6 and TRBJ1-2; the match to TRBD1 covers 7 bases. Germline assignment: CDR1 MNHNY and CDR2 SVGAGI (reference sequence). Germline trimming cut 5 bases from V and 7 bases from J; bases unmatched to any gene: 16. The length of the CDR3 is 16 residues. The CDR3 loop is CASSPPPVRGPAGYTF. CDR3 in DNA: TGTGCCAGCAGTCCGCCACCGGTGAGGGGGCCGGCTGGCTACACCTTC.

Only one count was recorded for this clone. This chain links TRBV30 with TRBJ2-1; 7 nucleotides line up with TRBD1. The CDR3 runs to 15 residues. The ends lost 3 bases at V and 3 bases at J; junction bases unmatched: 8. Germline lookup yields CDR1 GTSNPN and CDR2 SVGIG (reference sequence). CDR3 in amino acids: CAWRPRDRGYNEQFF. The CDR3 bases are TGTGCCTGGAGACCGAGGGACAGAGGCTACAATGAGCAGTTCTTC.

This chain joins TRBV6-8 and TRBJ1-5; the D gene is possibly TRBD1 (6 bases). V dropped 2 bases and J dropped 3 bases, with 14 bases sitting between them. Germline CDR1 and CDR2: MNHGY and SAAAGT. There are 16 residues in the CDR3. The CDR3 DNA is TGTGCCAGCAGTTACGCCTGGGACAATCCCAATCAGCCCCAGCATTTT. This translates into CASSYAWDNPNQPQHF.